A selection of T cell receptor beta chains follows, all from one sample in a study of cytomegalovirus exposure and HLA in healthy donors. The protocol was immunoSEQ multiplex PCR, while the TCRdb copy is restricted to in-frame clones and leaves out a portion. The data show about 160,000 clones, less than 90% seen once. Specimen: PBMCs. Receptors originate from a man younger than 40 in good health and CMV-seronegative. CDR3s include the opening cysteine and the closing phenylalanine or tryptophan. The order of the fields is J gene, V gene, D gene, CDR3 protein. The D gene is left open where the match is weak.

TRBJ2-7 | TRBV5-4 | TRBD2 | CASSFSRTSGGSPVNEQYF
TRBJ2-7 | TRBV9 | - | CASSPGGQRTSSYEQYF
TRBJ2-7 | TRBV14 | TRBD2 | CASSQGPSGRALSLEQYF
TRBJ2-7 | TRBV5-4 | - | CASSSPTGSDNEQYF
TRBJ2-1 | TRBV10-3 | TRBD2 | CAIRGGSSTYNEQFF
TRBJ2-5 | TRBV12-1 | - | CASRPGSGGEGRPETQYF
TRBJ1-2 | TRBV9 | TRBD1 | CASSKETPGTDALDGYTF
TRBJ2-5 | TRBV21-1 | - | CASNGRDYLPCQYF
TRBJ1-5 | TRBV4-1 | - | CASSQEPRGKWYQPQHF
TRBJ2-1 | TRBV5-1 | TRBD2 | CASSLTSEGKVEQFF
TRBJ2-6 | TRBV7-6 | - | CASSYKGQLSSGANVLTF
TRBJ2-1 | TRBV7-2 | - | CASSLSGAHEQFF
TRBJ2-7 | TRBV6-1 | TRBD2 | CASSVGLAGYYEQYF
TRBJ1-2 | TRBV19 | TRBD1 | CASSRLTGGYGYTF
TRBJ2-1 | TRBV10-1 | - | CASSDGGAYNEQFF
TRBJ1-4 | TRBV11-3 | - | CASSLDRGSEKLFF
TRBJ1-3 | TRBV7-7 | - | CASSSDTGNTIYF
TRBJ1-1 | TRBV2 | - | CASSNTGEGTEAFF
TRBJ1-1 | TRBV11-2 | TRBD1 | CASSLDPTGDTEAFF
TRBJ1-5 | TRBV5-6 | - | CASSLNGRVDQPQHF
TRBJ1-2 | TRBV7-2 | - | CASSLDRPKAGGYTF
TRBJ2-2 | TRBV6-5 | - | CASSYWPFSPFGELFF
TRBJ2-5 | TRBV7-7 | TRBD2 | CASSSAGGETQYF
TRBJ2-1 | TRBV7-9 | - | CASSPDLARYNEQFF